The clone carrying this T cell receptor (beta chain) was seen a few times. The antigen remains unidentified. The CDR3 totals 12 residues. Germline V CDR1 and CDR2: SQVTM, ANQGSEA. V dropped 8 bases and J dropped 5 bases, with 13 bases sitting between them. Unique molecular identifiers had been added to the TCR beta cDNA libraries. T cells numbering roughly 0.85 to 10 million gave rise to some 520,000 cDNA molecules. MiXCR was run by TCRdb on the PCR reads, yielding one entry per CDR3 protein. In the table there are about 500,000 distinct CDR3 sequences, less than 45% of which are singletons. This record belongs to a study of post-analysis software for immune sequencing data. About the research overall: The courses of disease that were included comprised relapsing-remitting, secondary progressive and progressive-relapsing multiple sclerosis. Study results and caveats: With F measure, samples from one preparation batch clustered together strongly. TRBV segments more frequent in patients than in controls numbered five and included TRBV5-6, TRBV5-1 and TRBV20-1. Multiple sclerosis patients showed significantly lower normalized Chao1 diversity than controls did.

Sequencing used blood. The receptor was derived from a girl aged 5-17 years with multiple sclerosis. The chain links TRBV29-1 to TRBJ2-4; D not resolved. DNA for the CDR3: TGCAGCACTACCACGGGCCAAAACATTCAGTACTTC. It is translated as CSTTTGQNIQYF.